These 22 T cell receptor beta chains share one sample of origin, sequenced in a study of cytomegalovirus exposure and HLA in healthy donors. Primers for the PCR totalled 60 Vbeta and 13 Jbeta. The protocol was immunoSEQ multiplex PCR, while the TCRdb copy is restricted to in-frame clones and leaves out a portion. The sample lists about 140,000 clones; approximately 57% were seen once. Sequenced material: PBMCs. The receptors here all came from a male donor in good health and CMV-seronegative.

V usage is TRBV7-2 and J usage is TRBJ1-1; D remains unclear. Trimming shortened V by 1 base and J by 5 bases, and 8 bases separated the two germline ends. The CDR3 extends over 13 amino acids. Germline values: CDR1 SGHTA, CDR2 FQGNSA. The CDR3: CASSLERGTEAFF. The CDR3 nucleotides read TGTGCCAGCAGCTTAGAGCGGGGAACTGAAGCTTTCTTT. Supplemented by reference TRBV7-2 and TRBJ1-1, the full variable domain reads GAGVSQSPSNKVTEKGKDVELRCDPISGHTALYWYRQSLGQGLEFLIYFQGNSAPDKSGLPSDRFSAERTGGSVSTLTIQRTQQEDSAVYLCASSLERGTEAFFGQGTRLTVV.

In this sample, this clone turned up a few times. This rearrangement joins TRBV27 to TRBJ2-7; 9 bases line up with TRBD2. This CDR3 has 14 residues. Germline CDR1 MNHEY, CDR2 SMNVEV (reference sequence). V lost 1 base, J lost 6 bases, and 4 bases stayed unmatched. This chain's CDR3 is CASSLYPAGGEQYF. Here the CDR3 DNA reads TGTGCCAGCAGTTTATATCCAGCGGGGGGCGAGCAGTACTTC.

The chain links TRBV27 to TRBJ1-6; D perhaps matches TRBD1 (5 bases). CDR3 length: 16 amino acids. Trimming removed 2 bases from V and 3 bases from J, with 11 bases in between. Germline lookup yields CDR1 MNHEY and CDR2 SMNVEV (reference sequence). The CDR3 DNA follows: TGTGCCAGCAGTTTAGGGGCGCCCTACTATAATTCACCCCTCCACTTT. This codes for CASSLGAPYYNSPLHF.

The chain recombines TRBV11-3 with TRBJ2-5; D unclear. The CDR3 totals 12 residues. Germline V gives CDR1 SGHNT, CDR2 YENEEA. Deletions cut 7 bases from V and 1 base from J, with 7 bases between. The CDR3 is CASITVQETQYF. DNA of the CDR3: TGTGCCAGCATAACGGTCCAAGAGACCCAGTACTTC.

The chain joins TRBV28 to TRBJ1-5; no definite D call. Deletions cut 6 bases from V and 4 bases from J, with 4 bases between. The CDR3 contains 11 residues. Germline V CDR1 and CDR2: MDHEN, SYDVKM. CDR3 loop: CASSRNQPQHF. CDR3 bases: TGTGCCAGCAGCCGTAATCAGCCCCAGCATTTT. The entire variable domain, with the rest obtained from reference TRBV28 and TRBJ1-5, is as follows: DVKVTQSSRYLVKRTGEKVFLECVQDMDHENMFWYRQDPGLGLRLIYFSYDVKMKEKGDIPEGYSVSREKKERFSLILESASTNQTSMYLCASSRNQPQHFGDGTRLSIL.

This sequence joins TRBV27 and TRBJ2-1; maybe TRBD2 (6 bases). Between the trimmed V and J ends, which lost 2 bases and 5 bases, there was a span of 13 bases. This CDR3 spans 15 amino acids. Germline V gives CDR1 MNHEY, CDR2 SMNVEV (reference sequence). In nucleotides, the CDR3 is TGTGCCAGCAGTTTAGGGGCGGGGCGACACAATGAGCAGTTCTTC. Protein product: CASSLGAGRHNEQFF.

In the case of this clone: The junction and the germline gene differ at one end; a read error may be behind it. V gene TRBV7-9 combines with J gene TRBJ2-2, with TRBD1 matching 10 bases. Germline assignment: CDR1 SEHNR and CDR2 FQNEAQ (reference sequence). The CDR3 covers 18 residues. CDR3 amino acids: CSSSLPEGGQGSTGELFF. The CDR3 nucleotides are TGTTCCAGCAGCTTACCAGAGGGGGGACAGGGGTCCACCGGGGAGCTGTTTTTT.

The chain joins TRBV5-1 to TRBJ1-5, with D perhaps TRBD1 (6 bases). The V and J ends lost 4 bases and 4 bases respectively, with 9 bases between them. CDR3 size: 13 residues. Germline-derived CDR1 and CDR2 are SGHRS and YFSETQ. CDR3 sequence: CASSPTGNQPQHF. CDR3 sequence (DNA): TGCGCCAGCAGCCCGACAGGTAATCAGCCCCAGCATTTT.

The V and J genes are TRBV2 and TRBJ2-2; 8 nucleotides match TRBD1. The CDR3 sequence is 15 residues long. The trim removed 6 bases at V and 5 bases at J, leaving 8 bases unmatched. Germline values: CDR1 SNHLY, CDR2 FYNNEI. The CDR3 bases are TGTGCCAGCAGCCGTGACAGGGGTTGGACCGGGGAGCTGTTTTTT. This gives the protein CASSRDRGWTGELFF.

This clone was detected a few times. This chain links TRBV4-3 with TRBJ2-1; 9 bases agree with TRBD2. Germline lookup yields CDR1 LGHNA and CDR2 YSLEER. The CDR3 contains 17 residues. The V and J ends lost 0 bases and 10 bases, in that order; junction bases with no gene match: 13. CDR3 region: CASSQDWGTSRRGEQFF. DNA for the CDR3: TGCGCCAGCAGCCAAGATTGGGGGACTAGCAGGAGGGGGGAGCAGTTCTTC.

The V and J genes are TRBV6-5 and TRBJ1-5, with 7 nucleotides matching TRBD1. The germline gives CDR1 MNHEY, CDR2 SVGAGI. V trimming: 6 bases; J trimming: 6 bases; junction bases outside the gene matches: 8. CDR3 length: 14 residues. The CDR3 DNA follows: TGTGCCAGCAGGCCCGACAGGGCGGGTCAGCCCCAGCATTTT. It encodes CASRPDRAGQPQHF.

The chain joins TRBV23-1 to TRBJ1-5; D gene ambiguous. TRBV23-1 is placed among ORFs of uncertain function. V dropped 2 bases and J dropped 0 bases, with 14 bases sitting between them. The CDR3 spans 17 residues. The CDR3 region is CASSQNKTKYSNQPQHF. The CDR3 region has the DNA TGCGCCAGCAGTCAAAATAAGACAAAGTATAGCAATCAGCCCCAGCATTTT.

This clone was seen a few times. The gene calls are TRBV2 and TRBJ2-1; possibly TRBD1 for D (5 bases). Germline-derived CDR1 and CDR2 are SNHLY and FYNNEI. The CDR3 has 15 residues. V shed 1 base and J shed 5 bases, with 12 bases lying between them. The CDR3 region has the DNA TGTGCCAGCAGTGAAGGAAGGGGTTGGGACAATGAGCAGTTCTTC. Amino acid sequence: CASSEGRGWDNEQFF. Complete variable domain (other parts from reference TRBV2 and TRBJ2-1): EPEVTQTPSHQVTQMGQEVILRCVPISNHLYFYWYRQILGQKVEFLVSFYNNEISEKSEIFDDQFSVERPDGSNFTLKIRSTKLEDSAMYFCASSEGRGWDNEQFFGPGTRLTVL.

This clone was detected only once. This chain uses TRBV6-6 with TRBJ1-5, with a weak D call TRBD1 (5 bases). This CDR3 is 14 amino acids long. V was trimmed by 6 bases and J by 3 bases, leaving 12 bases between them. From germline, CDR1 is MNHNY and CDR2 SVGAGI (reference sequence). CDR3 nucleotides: TGTGCCAGCAGCCCTGGACACAACAATCAGCCCCAGCATTTT. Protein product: CASSPGHNNQPQHF.

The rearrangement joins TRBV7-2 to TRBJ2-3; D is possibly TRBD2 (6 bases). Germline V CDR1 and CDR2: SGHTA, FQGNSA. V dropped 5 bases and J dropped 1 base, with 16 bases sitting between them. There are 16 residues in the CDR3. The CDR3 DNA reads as TGTGCCAGCAGCCTTAATAGTGGCGGGGGCACAGATACGCAGTATTTT. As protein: CASSLNSGGGTDTQYF.

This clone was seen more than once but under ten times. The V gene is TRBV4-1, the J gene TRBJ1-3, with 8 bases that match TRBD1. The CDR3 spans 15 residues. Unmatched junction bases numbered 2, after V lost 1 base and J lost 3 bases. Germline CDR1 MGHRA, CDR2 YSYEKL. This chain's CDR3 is CASSQAGTGGNTIYF. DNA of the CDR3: TGCGCCAGCAGCCAAGCCGGGACAGGTGGAAACACCATATATTTT.

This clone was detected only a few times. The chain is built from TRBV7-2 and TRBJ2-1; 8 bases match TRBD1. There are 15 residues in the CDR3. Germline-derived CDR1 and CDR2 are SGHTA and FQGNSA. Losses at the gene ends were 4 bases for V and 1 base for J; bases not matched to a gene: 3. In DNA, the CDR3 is TGTGCCAGCAGCTGGACAGGGTATTCCTACAATGAGCAGTTCTTC. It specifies CASSWTGYSYNEQFF.

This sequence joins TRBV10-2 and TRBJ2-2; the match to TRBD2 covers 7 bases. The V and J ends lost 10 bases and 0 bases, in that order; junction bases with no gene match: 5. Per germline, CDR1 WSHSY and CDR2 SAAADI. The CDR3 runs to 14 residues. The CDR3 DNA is TGCGCCACGCGGCTAGCGGCGAACACCGGGGAGCTGTTTTTT. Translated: CATRLAANTGELFF.

CDR3 bases: TGTGCCAGCAGCTATACGGGACAGGGTATGAGGGAGCAGTACTTC. Its protein is CASSYTGQGMREQYF. This sequence joins TRBV7-9 and TRBJ2-7; 9 bases align to TRBD1. With V trimmed by 4 bases and J by 7 bases, 11 bases remained unmatched. The CDR3 consists of 15 residues. CDR1 is SEHNR and CDR2 is FQNEAQ in the germline V gene (reference sequence).

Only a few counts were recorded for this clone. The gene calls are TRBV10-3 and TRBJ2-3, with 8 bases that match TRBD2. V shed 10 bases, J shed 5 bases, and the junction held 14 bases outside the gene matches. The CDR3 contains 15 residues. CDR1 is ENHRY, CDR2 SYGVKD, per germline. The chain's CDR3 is CATRREAREQDTQYF. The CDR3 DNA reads TGTGCCACCAGGCGGGAGGCGCGGGAGCAAGATACGCAGTATTTT.

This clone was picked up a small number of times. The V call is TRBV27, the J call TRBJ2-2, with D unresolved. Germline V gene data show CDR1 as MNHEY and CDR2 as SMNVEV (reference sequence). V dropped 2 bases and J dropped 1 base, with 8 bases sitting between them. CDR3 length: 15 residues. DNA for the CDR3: TGTGCCAGCAGTTTAGATCTAGTGAACACCGGGGAGCTGTTTTTT. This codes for CASSLDLVNTGELFF.

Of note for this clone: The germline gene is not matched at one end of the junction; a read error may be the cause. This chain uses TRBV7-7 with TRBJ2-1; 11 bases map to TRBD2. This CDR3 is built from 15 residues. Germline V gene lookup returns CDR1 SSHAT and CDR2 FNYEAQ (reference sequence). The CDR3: CASSLVSGGVGEQFF. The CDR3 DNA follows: TGTGCTAGCAGCTTAGTTAGCGGGGGGGTTGGAGAGCAGTTCTTC.